The present TCR beta chain was sequenced within a study of blood T cell repertoires in COVID-19. Whole-study context: T cells, B-cell-depleted T cells, or PBMCs provided the cDNA or gDNA that served as material.

Germline V gene sequence: CDR1 MDHEN, CDR2 SYDVKM. The V end was cut by 1 base, the J end by 2 bases, with 9 bases between. The CDR3 is 16 residues long. Sequencing was performed with immunoSEQ multiplex PCR; in TCRdb, only in-frame clones are kept and a portion is missing. The data hold approximately 210,000 clones, with 75% to 90% observed a single time. The TCR sequence derives from a man aged 40-55 years with acute or convalescent COVID-19. Sequenced: peripheral blood. The V and J genes are TRBV28 and TRBJ1-6, with D unclear. CDR3 protein: CASSLSRFAYNSPLHF. The CDR3 DNA sequence: TGTGCCAGCAGTTTATCCCGTTTCGCCTATAATTCACCCCTCCACTTT.